In this sample, the clone carrying this TCR beta chain turned up many times. The antigen remains unidentified. V dropped 6 bases and J dropped 4; count of bases not matched to a gene: 8. CDR1 is MNHNS, CDR2 SASEGT, per germline. This CDR3 region has 16 residues. This record belongs to a study of T cells in Graves' hyperthyroidism and ophthalmopathy. Overall study findings and caveats: The model identified upcoming ophthalmopathy a median approximately 6.4 months ahead of onset.

Lactation, pregnancy, other autoimmune disease or uncontrolled infection led to exclusion of patients. On the basis of clinical symptoms, serum thyroxine and TRAb, thyroid ultrasound and orbital computed tomography, diagnoses were made. It was less than 13 ml of fresh peripheral blood that supplied the PBMCs. TCR beta CDR3 regions were amplified from RNA transcripts. Carried out on the TCR CDR3, a first-round RT-PCR used the HTBI primer set. In TCRdb, the multiplex PCR reads were re-called with MiXCR into one record per CDR3 protein. The table lists hundreds of thousands of distinct CDR3 sequences, about 15% of them singletons, with roughly an eighth in the top ten.

Specimen: blood. This chain connects TRBV6-1 to TRBJ2-2; 10 positions match TRBD2. The sequence derives from a man between 18 and 29 years old with Graves' ophthalmopathy. The CDR3 sequence: CASRGSGRYSTGELFF. The CDR3 nucleotides are TGTGCCAGCAGGGGTAGCGGGAGGTATAGCACCGGGGAGCTGTTTTTT.